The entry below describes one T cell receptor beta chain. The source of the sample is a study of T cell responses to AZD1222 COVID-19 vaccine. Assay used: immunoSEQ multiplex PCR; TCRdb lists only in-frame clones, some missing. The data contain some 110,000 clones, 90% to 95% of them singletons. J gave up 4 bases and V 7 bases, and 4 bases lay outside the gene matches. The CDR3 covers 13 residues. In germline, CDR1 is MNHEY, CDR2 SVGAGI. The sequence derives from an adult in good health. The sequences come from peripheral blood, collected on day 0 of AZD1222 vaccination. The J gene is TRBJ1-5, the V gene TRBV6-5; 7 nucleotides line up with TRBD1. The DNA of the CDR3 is TGTGCCAGCACCGACAGGGTAAATCAGCCCCAGCATTTT. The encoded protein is CASTDRVNQPQHF.